The sequence of this T cell receptor beta chain was determined in a study of T-cell reconstitution after alpha-beta-depleted transplantation in children. Library preparation (for TCRbeta) was performed with unique molecular identifiers. TCRdb redid the calling of the PCR reads with MiXCR, one entry per CDR3 protein. The table includes some 200,000 distinct CDR3 sequences, approximately 7% detected once. Only a few counts were recorded for this clonotype. This clonotype originated in a boy younger than 10 with acute lymphoblastic leukemia, due to receive a stem cell transplant. Material: PBMCs, obtained before TCRalphabeta/CD19-depleted stem cell transplant.

In DNA, the CDR3 is TGCGCCAGCAGCATCAGGACAGGCCCCTACGAGCAGTACTTC. Its protein is CASSIRTGPYEQYF. The chain joins TRBV5-1 to TRBJ2-7; 7 positions agree with TRBD1. The CDR3 consists of 14 residues. Germline CDR1 reads SGHRS; CDR2 reads YFSETQ. V lost 4 bases and J lost 2; bases outside the gene matches: 6.